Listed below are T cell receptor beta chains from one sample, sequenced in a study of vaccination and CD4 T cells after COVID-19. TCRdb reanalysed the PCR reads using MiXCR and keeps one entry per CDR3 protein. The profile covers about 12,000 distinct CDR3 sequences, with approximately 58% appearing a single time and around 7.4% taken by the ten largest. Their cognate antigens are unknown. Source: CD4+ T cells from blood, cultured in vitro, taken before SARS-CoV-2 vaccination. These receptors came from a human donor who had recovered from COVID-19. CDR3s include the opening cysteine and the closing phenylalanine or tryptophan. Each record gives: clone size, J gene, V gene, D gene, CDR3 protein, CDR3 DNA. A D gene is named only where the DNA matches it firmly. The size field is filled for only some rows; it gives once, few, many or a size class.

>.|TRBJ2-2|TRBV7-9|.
CASSLAGNTGELFF
TGTGCCAGCAGCTTAGCAGGGAACACCGGGGAGCTGTTTTTT
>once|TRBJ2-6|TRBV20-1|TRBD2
CSARATSGGANVLTF
TGCAGTGCTAGAGCCACTAGCGGTGGGGCCAACGTCCTGACTTTC
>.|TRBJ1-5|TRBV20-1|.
CSASDRSNQPQHF
TGCAGTGCTTCGGACAGAAGCAATCAGCCCCAGCATTTT
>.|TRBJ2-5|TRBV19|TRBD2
CASSTLAGGLLETQYF
TGTGCCAGTAGTACCCTAGCGGGAGGTTTGCTGGAGACCCAGTACTTC
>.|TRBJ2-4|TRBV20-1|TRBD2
CSARQGGGAKNIQYF
TGCAGTGCTAGACAAGGCGGGGGGGCCAAAAACATTCAGTACTTC
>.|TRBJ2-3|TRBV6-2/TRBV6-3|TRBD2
CASSYGSGSRDTQYF
TGTGCCAGCAGTTACGGTAGCGGGAGCCGAGATACGCAGTATTTT
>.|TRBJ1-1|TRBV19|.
CARWVGSMNTEAFF
TGTGCCAGATGGGTTGGAAGCATGAACACTGAAGCTTTCTTT
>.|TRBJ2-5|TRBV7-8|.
CASKSSRSEETQYF
TGTGCCAGCAAATCAAGTAGGAGCGAGGAGACCCAGTACTTC
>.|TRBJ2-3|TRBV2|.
CASSETLTDTQYF
TGTGCCAGCAGTGAGACTCTTACAGATACGCAGTATTTT
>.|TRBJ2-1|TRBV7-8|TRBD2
CASSLALAGGNNEQFF
TGTGCCAGCAGCTTAGCGCTAGCGGGAGGTAACAATGAGCAGTTCTTC
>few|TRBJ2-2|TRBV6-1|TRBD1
CASSEALIGGANTGELFF
TGTGCCAGCAGTGAAGCGCTTATAGGGGGCGCGAACACCGGGGAGCTGTTTTTT
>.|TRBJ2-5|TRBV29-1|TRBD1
CSVDRGRGETQYF
TGCAGCGTCGACAGGGGACGTGGAGAGACCCAGTACTTC
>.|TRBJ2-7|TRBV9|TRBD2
CASSVDPSGSNEQYF
TGTGCCAGCAGCGTAGATCCTAGCGGGAGTAACGAGCAGTACTTC
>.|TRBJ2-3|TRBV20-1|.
CSAWREDTQYF
TGCAGTGCTTGGAGGGAGGATACGCAGTATTTT
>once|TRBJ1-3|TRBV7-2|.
CASSFRQRNTIYF
TGTGCCAGCAGCTTCCGTCAGAGAAACACCATATATTTT
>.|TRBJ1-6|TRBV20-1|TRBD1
CSAKGDRGRLSYNSPLHF
TGCAGTGCTAAGGGAGACAGGGGGAGACTGAGTTATAATTCACCCCTCCACTTT
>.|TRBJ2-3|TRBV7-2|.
CASSQGGDTQYF
TGTGCCAGCAGCCAAGGGGGTGATACGCAGTATTTT
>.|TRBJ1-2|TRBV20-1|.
CSARSLGTDNYGYTF
TGCAGTGCTAGATCCCTCGGGACGGATAACTATGGCTACACCTTC
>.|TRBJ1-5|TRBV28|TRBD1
CASSLSGTGGYPQHF
TGTGCCAGCAGTTTGTCCGGGACAGGGGGTTACCCCCAGCATTTT
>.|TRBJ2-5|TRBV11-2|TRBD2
CASSRGLAGDKTQYF
TGTGCCAGCAGCCGCGGACTAGCGGGAGACAAGACCCAGTACTTC
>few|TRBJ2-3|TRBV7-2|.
CASSFVADTQYF
TGTGCCAGCAGCTTTGTCGCAGATACGCAGTATTTT
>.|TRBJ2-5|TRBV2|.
CASSRTSETQYF
TGTGCCAGCAGCCGGACGTCAGAGACCCAGTACTTC
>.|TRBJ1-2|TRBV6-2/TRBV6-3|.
CASSYRRAGSDGYTF
TGTGCCAGCAGTTACCGCCGGGCAGGCAGTGATGGCTACACCTTC
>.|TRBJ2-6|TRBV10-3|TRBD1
CAISEPGGSSGANVLTF
TGTGCCATCAGTGAGCCAGGGGGAAGCTCTGGGGCCAACGTCCTGACTTTC
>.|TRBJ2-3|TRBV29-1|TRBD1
CSVPGTGGPDTQYF
TGCAGCGTTCCCGGGACAGGGGGCCCAGATACGCAGTATTTT
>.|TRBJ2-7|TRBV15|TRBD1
CATSRSAGDRGRYEQYF
TGTGCCACCAGCAGATCTGCGGGGGACAGGGGCCGATACGAGCAGTACTTC
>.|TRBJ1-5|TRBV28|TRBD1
CASSPRKPWTGRYSNQPQHF
TGTGCCAGCAGTCCCCGAAAACCTTGGACAGGACGATATAGCAATCAGCCCCAGCATTTT
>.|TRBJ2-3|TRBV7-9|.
CASSLDSMSTDTQYF
TGTGCCAGCAGCTTAGACTCGATGAGCACAGATACGCAGTATTTT
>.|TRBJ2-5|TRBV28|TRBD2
CASRLTSASRETQYF
TGTGCCAGCAGATTGACTAGCGCTTCAAGGGAGACCCAGTACTTC
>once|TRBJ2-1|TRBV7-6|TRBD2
CASSWTSGYNEQFF
TGTGCCAGCAGTTGGACTAGCGGTTACAATGAGCAGTTCTTC
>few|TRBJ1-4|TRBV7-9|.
CASSSPPTDEKLFF
TGTGCCAGCAGCTCTCCCCCTACAGACGAAAAACTGTTTTTT
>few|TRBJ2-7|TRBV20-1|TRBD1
CSARDGDRDTYEQYF
TGCAGTGCTAGAGATGGGGACAGGGACACCTACGAGCAGTACTTC
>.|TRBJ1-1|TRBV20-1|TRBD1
CSAKPTGEGAFF
TGCAGTGCAAAACCCACAGGGGAGGGGGCTTTCTTT
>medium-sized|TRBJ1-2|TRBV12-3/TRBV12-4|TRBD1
CASTLRDRDGYTF
TGTGCCAGCACCTTACGGGACAGGGATGGCTACACCTTC
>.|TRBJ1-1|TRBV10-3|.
CAISSTRGNTEAFF
TGTGCCATCAGTTCGACTAGGGGGAACACTGAAGCTTTCTTT
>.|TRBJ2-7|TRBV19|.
CASSIANGYEQYF
TGTGCCAGTAGTATAGCGAACGGGTACGAGCAGTACTTC
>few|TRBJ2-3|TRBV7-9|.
CASSPSMNTDTQYF
TGTGCCAGCAGTCCCTCCATGAACACAGATACGCAGTATTTT
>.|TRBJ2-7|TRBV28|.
CASSLLGGPYEQYF
TGTGCCAGCAGTTTGCTCGGGGGCCCCTACGAGCAGTACTTC
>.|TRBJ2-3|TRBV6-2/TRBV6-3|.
CASSYSTRGRGEDTQYF
TGTGCCAGCAGTTACAGCACGAGGGGGCGCGGGGAAGATACGCAGTATTTT
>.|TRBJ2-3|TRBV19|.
CASSIMTSTDTQYF
TGTGCCAGTAGTATAATGACTAGCACAGATACGCAGTATTTT
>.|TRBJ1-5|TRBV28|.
CASRMPPHQPQHF
TGTGCCAGCAGGATGCCTCCGCATCAGCCCCAGCATTTT
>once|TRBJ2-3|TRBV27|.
CASRPLGSTDTQYF
TGTGCCAGCCGCCCCCTGGGGAGCACAGATACGCAGTATTTT
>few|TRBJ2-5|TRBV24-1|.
CATSDPGPGLKETQYF
TGTGCCACCAGTGATCCGGGGCCGGGACTGAAAGAGACCCAGTACTTC
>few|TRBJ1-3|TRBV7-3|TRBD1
CASSLGQGAAERRNTIYF
TGTGCCAGCAGCTTGGGACAGGGGGCCGCGGAGCGGAGAAACACCATATATTTT
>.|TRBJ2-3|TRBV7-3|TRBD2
CASSQGLTDTQYF
TGTGCCAGCAGCCAGGGACTAACGGATACGCAGTATTTT
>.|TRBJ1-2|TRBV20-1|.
CSARAGPYAGYSGYTF
TGCAGTGCTAGAGCGGGACCGTACGCTGGCTATAGTGGCTACACCTTC
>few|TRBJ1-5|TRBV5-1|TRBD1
CASSRDRDQPQHF
TGCGCCAGCAGTCGGGACAGGGATCAGCCCCAGCATTTT
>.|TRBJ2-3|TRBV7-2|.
CASSSTPDTQYF
TGTGCCAGCAGCTCCACCCCGGATACGCAGTATTTT
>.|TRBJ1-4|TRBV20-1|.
CSAREDGDNEKLFF
TGCAGTGCTAGAGAGGACGGGGATAATGAAAAACTGTTTTTT
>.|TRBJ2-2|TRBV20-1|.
CSASGEQYTGELFF
TGCAGTGCCTCCGGAGAACAGTACACCGGGGAGCTGTTTTTT
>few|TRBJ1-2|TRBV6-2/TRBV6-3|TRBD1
CASSRITGQNGYTF
TGTGCCAGCAGTCGAATTACGGGACAGAATGGCTACACCTTC
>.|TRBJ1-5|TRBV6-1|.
CASSRSGQSNQPQHF
TGTGCCAGCAGTCGGTCAGGGCAAAGCAATCAGCCCCAGCATTTT
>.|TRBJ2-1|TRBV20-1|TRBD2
CSARDVAGGHNEQFF
TGCAGTGCTAGAGACGTAGCGGGAGGCCACAATGAGCAGTTCTTC
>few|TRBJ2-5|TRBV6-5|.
CASSYEETQYF
TGTGCCAGCAGTTACGAAGAGACCCAGTACTTC
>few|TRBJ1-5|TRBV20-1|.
CSARVAGRQPQHF
TGCAGTGCTAGAGTGGCAGGGAGGCAGCCCCAGCATTTT
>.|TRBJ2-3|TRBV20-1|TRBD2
CSARARDRDYAPDTQYF
TGCAGTGCTAGAGCCAGGGACCGGGACTATGCCCCAGATACGCAGTATTTT
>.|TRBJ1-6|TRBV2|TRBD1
CASSDAGGINSPLHF
TGTGCCAGCAGTGACGCAGGGGGCATCAATTCACCCCTCCACTTT